Below, 9 T cell receptor beta chains from the same sample are listed, as sequenced in a study of blood T cell repertoires in COVID-19. Profiled with immunoSEQ multiplex PCR; TCRdb holds only in-frame clones, not every one. The repertoire has about 12,000 clones, nearly 95% of them found once; the top ten carry approximately 30%. Sequencing was performed on peripheral blood. The receptors were sampled from a woman in her seventies with active COVID-19.

The chain employs TRBV18 and TRBJ2-3, with D possibly TRBD2 on 6 matching bases. This CDR3 contains 16 residues. Germline V CDR1 and CDR2: KGHSH, LQKENI. V gave up 4 bases and J gave up 0 bases, with 14 bases separating them. CDR3 residues: CASSQIGGDSTDTQYF. The CDR3 nucleotides are TGTGCCAGCTCACAAATCGGGGGAGACAGCACAGATACGCAGTATTTT.

The chain has TRBV5-1 and TRBJ2-7, with 11 bases identical to TRBD1. The germline V gene encodes CDR1 SGHRS and CDR2 YFSETQ. The CDR3 has 15 amino acids. V lost 4 bases, J lost 2 bases, and 5 bases stayed unmatched. CDR3 sequence: CASSPEGQGAYEQYF. Written as DNA, the CDR3 is TGCGCCAGCAGCCCTGAGGGACAGGGGGCCTACGAGCAGTACTTC.

V is TRBV28 and J is TRBJ2-5, with 11 bases that match TRBD1. J gave up 6 bases and V 6 bases, and 9 bases lay outside the gene matches. The CDR3 extends over 15 amino acids. Germline CDR1 MDHEN, CDR2 SYDVKM. CDR3 protein: CASRAGTGGQKTQYF. The DNA of the CDR3 is TGTGCCAGCAGGGCCGGGACAGGGGGGCAAAAGACCCAGTACTTC.

The rearrangement uses TRBV7-2 and TRBJ2-5; tentative D call: TRBD1 (6 bases). Germline CDR1 SGHTA, CDR2 FQGNSA. The V end was cut by 3 bases, the J end by 5 bases, with 16 bases between. The CDR3 sequence is 15 residues long. CDR3 in amino acids: CASSFQAGVGETQYF. The CDR3 region has the DNA TGTGCCAGCAGCTTTCAGGCAGGGGTAGGGGAGACCCAGTACTTC.

The sample holds one count of this clone. CDR3 coding DNA: TGTGCCATCAGTGAGTCCGTGAACACTGAAGCTTTCTTT. Translated: CAISESVNTEAFF. The chain has TRBV10-3 and TRBJ1-1; no firm D call. V lost 0 bases to trimming and J lost 0 bases, with 2 bases between them. Germline V gene lookup returns CDR1 ENHRY and CDR2 SYGVKD. The CDR3 covers 13 residues.

This chain uses TRBV19 with TRBJ2-2, with TRBD1 identical over 11 bases. CDR3 length equals 15 residues. V dropped 10 bases and J dropped 4; count of bases not matched to a gene: 8. Germline loops: CDR1 LNHDA, CDR2 SQIVND (reference sequence). The CDR3 DNA sequence: TGTGCCACAAGCCCGGGACAGGGGGTCACCGGGGAGCTGTTTTTT. Translating it yields CATSPGQGVTGELFF.

This chain joins TRBV9 and TRBJ2-1; 16 bases align to TRBD2. V gave up 3 bases and J gave up 2 bases; unmatched junction bases: 8. The CDR3 loop spans 19 amino acids. Germline V gene data show CDR1 as SGDLS and CDR2 as YYNGEE. The CDR3 reads CASSEPGTSGRAPYNEQFF. Here the CDR3 DNA reads TGTGCCAGCAGCGAGCCGGGGACTAGCGGGAGGGCCCCCTACAATGAGCAGTTCTTC.

The V and J genes are TRBV7-8 and TRBJ1-6, with 7 bases identical to TRBD1. The CDR3 covers 16 residues. The ends lost 6 bases at V and 1 base at J; junction bases unmatched: 6. The germline V gene encodes CDR1 SGHVS and CDR2 FQNEAQ. The CDR3 loop reads CASSFQGESYNSPLHF. CDR3 bases: TGTGCCAGCAGTTTTCAGGGGGAGTCCTATAATTCACCCCTCCACTTT.

The gene calls are TRBV28 and TRBJ1-1; 8 bases fit TRBD1. Trimming removed 4 bases from V and 5 bases from J; junction bases left unmatched: 3. CDR1 MDHEN and CDR2 SYDVKM come from the germline V gene. The CDR3 sequence is 13 residues long. CDR3 loop: CASSSDRATEAFF. CDR3 in DNA: TGTGCCAGCAGTTCGGACAGGGCGACTGAAGCTTTCTTT.